The next 2 T cell receptor beta chains were all read from a single sample in a study of T cell changes during pregnancy in multiple sclerosis. TCRdb's table, derived via immunoSEQ multiplex PCR, lists solely in-frame clones and lacks some. The sample lists about 32,000 clones, roughly 91% occurring once. Sequencing used CD4+ T cells from peripheral blood mononuclear cells, obtained in the second trimester of pregnancy. The receptor source for this set is a female donor with multiple sclerosis, enrolled in a pregnancy study.

The genes are TRBV4-1 and TRBJ2-7; D might be TRBD2 (6 bases). V dropped 6 bases and J dropped 0 bases, with 18 bases sitting between them. The CDR3 length is 16 residues. Germline CDR1 and CDR2: MGHRA and YSYEKL. The CDR3 nucleotides read TGCGCCAGCAGACCGATTCTAGCGAAAAGCTCCTACGAGCAGTACTTC. Translated, it gives CASRPILAKSSYEQYF.

V gene TRBV5-1 combines with J gene TRBJ2-3, with 7 bases identical to TRBD1. The CDR3 runs to 15 residues. Trimming removed 1 base from V and 2 bases from J; junction bases left unmatched: 4. Germline CDR1 and CDR2: SGHRS and YFSETQ. The CDR3 region has the DNA TGCGCCAGCAGCTTGAAGGGGGCCCCCACAGATACGCAGTATTTT. Its translation: CASSLKGAPTDTQYF.